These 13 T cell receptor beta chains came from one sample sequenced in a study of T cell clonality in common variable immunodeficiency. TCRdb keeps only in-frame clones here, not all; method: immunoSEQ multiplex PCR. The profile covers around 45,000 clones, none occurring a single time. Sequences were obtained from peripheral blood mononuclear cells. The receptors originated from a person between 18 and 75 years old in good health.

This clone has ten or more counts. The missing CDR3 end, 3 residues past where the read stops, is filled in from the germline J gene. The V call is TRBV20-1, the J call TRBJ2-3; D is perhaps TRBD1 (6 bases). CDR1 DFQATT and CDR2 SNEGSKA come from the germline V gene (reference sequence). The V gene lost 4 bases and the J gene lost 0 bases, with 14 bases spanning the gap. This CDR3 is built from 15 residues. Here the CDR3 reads CSANDRRASTDTQYF. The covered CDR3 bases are TGCAGTGCTAACGACAGGAGAGCTAGCACAGATACG.

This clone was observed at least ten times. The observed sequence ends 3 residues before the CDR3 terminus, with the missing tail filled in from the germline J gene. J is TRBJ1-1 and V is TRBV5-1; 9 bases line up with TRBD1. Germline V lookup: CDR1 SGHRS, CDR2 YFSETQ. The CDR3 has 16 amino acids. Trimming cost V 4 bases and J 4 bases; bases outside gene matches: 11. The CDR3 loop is CASSATGTGSSTEAFF. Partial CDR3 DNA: TGCGCCAGCAGCGCGACCGGGACAGGGTCCAGCACTGAA.

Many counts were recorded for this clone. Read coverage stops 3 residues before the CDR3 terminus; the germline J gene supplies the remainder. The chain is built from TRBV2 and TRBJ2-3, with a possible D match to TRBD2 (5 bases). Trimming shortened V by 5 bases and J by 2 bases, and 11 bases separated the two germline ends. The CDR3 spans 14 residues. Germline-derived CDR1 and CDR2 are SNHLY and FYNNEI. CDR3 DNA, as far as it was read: TGTGCCAGCAGTCTAGCATCCCCCACAGATACG. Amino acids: CASSLASPTDT. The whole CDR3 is CASSLASPTDTQYF.

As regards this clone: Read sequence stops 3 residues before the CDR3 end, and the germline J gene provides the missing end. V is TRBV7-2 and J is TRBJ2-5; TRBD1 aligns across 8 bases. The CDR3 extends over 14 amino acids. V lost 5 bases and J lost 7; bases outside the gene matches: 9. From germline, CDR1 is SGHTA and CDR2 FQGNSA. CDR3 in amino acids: CASSQGASTSTQYF. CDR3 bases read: TGTGCCAGCAGCCAGGGGGCTTCTACGTCGACC.

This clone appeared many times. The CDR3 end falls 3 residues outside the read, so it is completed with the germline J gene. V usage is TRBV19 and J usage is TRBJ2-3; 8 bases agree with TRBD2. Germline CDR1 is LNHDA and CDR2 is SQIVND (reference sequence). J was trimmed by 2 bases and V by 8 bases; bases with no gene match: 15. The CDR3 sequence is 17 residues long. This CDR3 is CASRRTHSSGFTDTQYF. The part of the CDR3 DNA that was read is TGTGCCAGTCGTAGGACACATTCTAGCGGGTTCACAGATACG.

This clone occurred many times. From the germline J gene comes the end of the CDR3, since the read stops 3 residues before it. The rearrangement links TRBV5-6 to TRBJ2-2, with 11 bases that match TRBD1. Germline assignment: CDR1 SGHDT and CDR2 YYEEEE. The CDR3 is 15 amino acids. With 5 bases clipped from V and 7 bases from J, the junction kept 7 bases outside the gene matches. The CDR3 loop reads CASRRTGGAIGELFF. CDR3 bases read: TGTGCCAGCAGACGGACAGGGGGCGCGATCGGGGAG.

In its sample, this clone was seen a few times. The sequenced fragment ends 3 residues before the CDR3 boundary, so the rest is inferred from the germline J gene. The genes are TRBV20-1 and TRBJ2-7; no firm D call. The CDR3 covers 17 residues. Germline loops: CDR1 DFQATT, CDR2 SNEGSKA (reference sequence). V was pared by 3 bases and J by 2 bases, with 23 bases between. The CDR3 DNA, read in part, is TGCAGTGCTAGCCTTCTGGGCCCCAAGACATCAGCCTACGAG. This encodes CSASLLGPKTSAYE. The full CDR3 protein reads CSASLLGPKTSAYEQYF.

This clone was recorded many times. CDR3 bases read: TGTGCCAGCACAATAGCGGGAGTGTACAATGAG. Amino acids: CASTIAGVYNE. The entire CDR3 protein reads CASTIAGVYNEQFF. The genes are TRBV5-8 and TRBJ2-1; 9 bases align to TRBD2. The missing CDR3 end, 3 residues past where the read stops, is filled in from the germline J gene. Germline V gene data show CDR1 as SGHTS and CDR2 as YDEGEE. The CDR3 extends over 14 amino acids. The V gene end was trimmed by 6 bases and the J gene end by 4 bases; junction bases not matched to a gene: 5.

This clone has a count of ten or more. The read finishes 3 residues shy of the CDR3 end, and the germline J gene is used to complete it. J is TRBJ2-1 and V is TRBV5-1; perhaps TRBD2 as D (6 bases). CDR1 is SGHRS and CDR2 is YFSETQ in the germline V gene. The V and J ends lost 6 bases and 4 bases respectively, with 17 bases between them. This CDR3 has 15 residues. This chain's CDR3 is CASTLRDSLYNEQFF. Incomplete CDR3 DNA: TGCGCCAGCACCCTCCGGGACTCGCTGTACAATGAG. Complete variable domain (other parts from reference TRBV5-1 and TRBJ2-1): KAGVTQTPRYLIKTRGQQVTLSCSPISGHRSVSWYQQTPGQGLQFLFEYFSETQRNKGNFPGRFSGRQFSNSRSEMNVSTLELGDSALYLCASTLRDSLYNEQFFGPGTRLTVL.

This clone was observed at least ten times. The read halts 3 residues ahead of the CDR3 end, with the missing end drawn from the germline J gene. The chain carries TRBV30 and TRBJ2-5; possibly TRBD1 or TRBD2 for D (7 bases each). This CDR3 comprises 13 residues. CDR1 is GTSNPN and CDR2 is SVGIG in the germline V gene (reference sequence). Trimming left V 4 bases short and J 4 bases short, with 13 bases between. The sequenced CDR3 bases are TGTGCCTGGACTGACAGGGAGGGAGAGACC. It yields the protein CAWTDREGET. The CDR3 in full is CAWTDREGETQYF.

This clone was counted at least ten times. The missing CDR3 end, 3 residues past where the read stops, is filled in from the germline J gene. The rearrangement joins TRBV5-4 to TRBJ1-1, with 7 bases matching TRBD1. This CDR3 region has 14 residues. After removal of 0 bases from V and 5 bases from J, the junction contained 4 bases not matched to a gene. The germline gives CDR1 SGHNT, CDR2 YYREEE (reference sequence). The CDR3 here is CASSLDWGQTEAFF. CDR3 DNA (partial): TGTGCCAGCAGCTTGGATTGGGGACAGACTGAA. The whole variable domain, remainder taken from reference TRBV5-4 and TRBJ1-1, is ETGVTQSPTHLIKTRGQQVTLRCSSQSGHNTVSWYQQALGQGPQFIFQYYREEENGRGNFPPRFSGLQFPNYSSELNVNALELDDSALYLCASSLDWGQTEAFFGQGTRLTVV.

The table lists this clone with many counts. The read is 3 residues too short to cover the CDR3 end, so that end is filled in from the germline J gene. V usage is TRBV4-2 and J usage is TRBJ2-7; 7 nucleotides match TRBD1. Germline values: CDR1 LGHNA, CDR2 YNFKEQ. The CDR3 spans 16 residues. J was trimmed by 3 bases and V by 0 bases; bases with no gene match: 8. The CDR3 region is CASSQDGTVASYEQYF. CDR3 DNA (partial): TGTGCCAGCAGCCAAGATGGGACAGTCGCGAGCTACGAG.

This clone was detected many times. The covered CDR3 bases are TGCGCCAGCAGCCCAAAGGGGGGGCTGAACACTGAA. This translates into CASSPKGGLNTE. The full CDR3 sequence reads CASSPKGGLNTEAFF. The rearrangement joins TRBV4-1 to TRBJ1-1, with D possibly being TRBD1 (6 bases). The DNA ends 3 residues before the CDR3 does, and the rest of the CDR3 is filled in from the germline J gene. Germline V lookup: CDR1 MGHRA, CDR2 YSYEKL. The CDR3 is 15 amino acids. V lost 4 bases and J 0 bases, leaving 12 bases between the germline ends.